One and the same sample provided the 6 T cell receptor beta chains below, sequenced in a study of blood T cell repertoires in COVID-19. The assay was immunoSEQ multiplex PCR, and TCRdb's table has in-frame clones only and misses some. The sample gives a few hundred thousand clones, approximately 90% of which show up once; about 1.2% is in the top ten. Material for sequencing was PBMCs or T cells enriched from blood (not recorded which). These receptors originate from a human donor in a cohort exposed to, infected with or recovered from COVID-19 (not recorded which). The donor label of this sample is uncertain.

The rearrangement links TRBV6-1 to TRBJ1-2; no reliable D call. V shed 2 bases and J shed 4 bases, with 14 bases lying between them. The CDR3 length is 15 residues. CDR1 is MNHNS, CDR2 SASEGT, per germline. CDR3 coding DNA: TGTGCCAGCAGTGAATGGAGTCCAGCGGTCTATGGCTACACCTTC. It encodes CASSEWSPAVYGYTF.

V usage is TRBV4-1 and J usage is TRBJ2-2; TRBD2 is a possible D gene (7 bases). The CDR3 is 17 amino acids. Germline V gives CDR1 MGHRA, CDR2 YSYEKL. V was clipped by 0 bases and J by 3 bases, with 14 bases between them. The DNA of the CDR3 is TGCGCCAGCAGCCAAGATGCCCGGGGGGCGTACACCGGGGAGCTGTTTTTT. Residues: CASSQDARGAYTGELFF.

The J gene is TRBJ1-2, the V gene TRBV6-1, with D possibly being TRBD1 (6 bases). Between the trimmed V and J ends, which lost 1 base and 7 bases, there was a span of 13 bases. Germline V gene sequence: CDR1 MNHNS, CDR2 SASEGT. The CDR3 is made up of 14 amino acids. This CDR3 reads CASSEGAGAVGYTF. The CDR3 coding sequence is TGTGCCAGCAGTGAAGGGGCAGGGGCGGTTGGCTACACCTTC.

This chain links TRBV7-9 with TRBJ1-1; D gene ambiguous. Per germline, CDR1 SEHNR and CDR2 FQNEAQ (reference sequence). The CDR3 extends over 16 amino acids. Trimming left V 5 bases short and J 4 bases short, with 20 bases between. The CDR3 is CASSPPLPGRGTEAFF. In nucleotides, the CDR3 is TGTGCCAGCAGCCCCCCCCTGCCAGGTCGGGGCACTGAAGCTTTCTTT. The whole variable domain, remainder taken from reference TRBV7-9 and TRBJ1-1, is DTGVSQNPRHKITKRGQNVTFRCDPISEHNRLYWYRQTLGQGPEFLTYFQNEAQLEKSRLLSDRFSAERPKGSFSTLEIQRTEQGDSAMYLCASSPPLPGRGTEAFFGQGTRLTVV.

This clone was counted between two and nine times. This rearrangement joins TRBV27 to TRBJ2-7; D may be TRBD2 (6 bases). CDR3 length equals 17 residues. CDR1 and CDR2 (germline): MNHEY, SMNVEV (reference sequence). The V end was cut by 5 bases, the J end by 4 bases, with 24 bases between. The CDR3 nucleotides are TGTGCCAGCAGTCCCTCACCCCCCGGGACTGTTTTTTACGAGCAGTACTTC. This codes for CASSPSPPGTVFYEQYF.

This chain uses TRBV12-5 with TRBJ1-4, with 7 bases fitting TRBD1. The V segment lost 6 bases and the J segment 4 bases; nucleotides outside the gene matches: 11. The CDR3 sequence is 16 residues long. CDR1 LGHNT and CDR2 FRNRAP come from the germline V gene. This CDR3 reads CASGRDRRKINEKLFF. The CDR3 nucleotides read TGTGCTAGTGGCCGGGACAGAAGAAAGATTAATGAAAAACTGTTTTTT.